These 30 T cell receptor beta chains were sequenced from one sample in a study of OX40 agonist ivuxolimab in advanced cancers. The repertoire was sequenced with immunoSEQ multiplex PCR; TCRdb's copy has only in-frame clones and lacks some. Of under 15,000 clones listed, more than 75% are singletons. The sample in question was CD4+ or CD8+ T cells sorted from blood, obtained in a trial of the OX40 agonist ivuxolimab. These receptors originate from an adult with an advanced solid tumor such as melanoma, head and neck, liver or kidney cancer.

This chain connects TRBV27 to TRBJ2-1; tentative D call: TRBD1 (5 bases). CDR3 size: 15 residues. Germline V CDR1 and CDR2: MNHEY, SMNVEV (reference sequence). Trimming cost V 0 bases and J 1 base, with 7 bases left between them. This chain's CDR3 is CASSLSGPSYNEQFF. CDR3 sequence (DNA): TGTGCCAGCAGTTTATCGGGGCCGTCCTACAATGAGCAGTTCTTC.

The rearrangement uses TRBV9 and TRBJ2-5; D tentatively fits TRBD1 or TRBD2 (5 bases each). Trimming left V 0 bases short and J 2 bases short, with 11 bases between. From germline, CDR1 is SGDLS and CDR2 YYNGEE. The CDR3 covers 15 residues. The CDR3 DNA reads TGTGCCAGCAGCGTAGACGGGACCAGGCAAGAGACCCAGTACTTC. Translated, it gives CASSVDGTRQETQYF.

The chain recombines TRBV6-5 with TRBJ2-2, with D possibly being TRBD2 (5 bases). The CDR3 totals 12 residues. The germline CDR1 and CDR2 sequences are MNHEY and SVGAGI. V shed 10 bases and J shed 6 bases, with 12 bases lying between them. Written as DNA, the CDR3 is TGTGCCATCGCCGGAGGTTCCGGGGAGCTGTTTTTT. This gives the protein CAIAGGSGELFF.

This clone was recorded only once. The chain recombines TRBV18 with TRBJ1-2; maybe TRBD1 (5 bases). This CDR3 spans 16 amino acids. The V and J ends lost 3 bases and 2 bases respectively, with 16 bases between them. Germline loops: CDR1 KGHSH, CDR2 LQKENI. This CDR3 is CASSPVSLDRNYGYTF. In DNA, the CDR3 is TGTGCCAGCTCACCCGTTTCACTAGACAGAAACTATGGCTACACCTTC.

CDR3 region: CASSHNGPQHF. For the CDR3, the DNA is TGTGCCAGCAGTCACAACGGTCCCCAGCATTTT. This chain links TRBV6-1 with TRBJ1-5; D gene unclear. This CDR3 contains 11 residues. Germline values: CDR1 MNHNS, CDR2 SASEGT. Trimming left V 5 bases short and J 10 bases short, with 9 bases between.

V usage is TRBV23-1 and J usage is TRBJ1-1; D gene uncertain. TRBV23-1 is sorted into the ORF group, with uncertain function. Trimming removed 3 bases at V and 0 bases at J, with 14 bases between. CDR3 length equals 16 residues. CDR3: CASSHFQDLMNTEAFF. In DNA, the CDR3 is TGCGCCAGCAGTCATTTTCAGGACTTGATGAACACTGAAGCTTTCTTT.

The V call is TRBV28, the J call TRBJ2-7; D possibly corresponds to TRBD2 (5 bases). The germline gives CDR1 MDHEN, CDR2 SYDVKM. Trimming took 5 bases from V and 2 from J, leaving 13 bases between them. The CDR3 contains 14 residues. CDR3 DNA sequence: TGTGCCAGCAGTATCCAGGACTTTCCCTACGAGCAGTACTTC. This encodes CASSIQDFPYEQYF.

The rearrangement joins TRBV30 to TRBJ2-5; possible D gene TRBD2, 6 bases. The V gene lost 1 base and the J gene lost 11 bases, with 11 bases spanning the gap. Germline lookup yields CDR1 GTSNPN and CDR2 SVGIG (reference sequence). The CDR3 loop spans 11 amino acids. The CDR3 coding sequence is TGTGCCTGGAGTGAGTACCGGGAGCAGTACTTC. This gives the protein CAWSEYREQYF.

This chain uses TRBV4-3 with TRBJ2-7, with 8 bases lining up with TRBD1. Losses at the gene ends were 3 bases for V and 7 bases for J; bases not matched to a gene: 8. The CDR3 sequence is 14 residues long. Per the germline V gene, CDR1 is LGHNA and CDR2 is YSLEER. The CDR3 sequence: CASSHPGQAAEQYF. The CDR3 DNA is TGCGCCAGCAGCCATCCGGGACAGGCAGCGGAGCAGTACTTC.

This clone was counted only a few times. This rearrangement joins TRBV25-1 to TRBJ2-5; D gene ambiguous. The CDR3 has 16 amino acids. The V gene lost 6 bases and the J gene lost 0 bases, with 17 bases spanning the gap. CDR1 and CDR2 from the germline V gene are MGHDK and SYGVNS. The CDR3 DNA reads TGTGCCAGCAGCCCGAAGACCGACGGAGACCAAGAGACCCAGTACTTC. Protein sequence: CASSPKTDGDQETQYF.

This chain links TRBV4-3 with TRBJ1-3; TRBD1 might be the D (5 bases). The CDR3 runs to 18 residues. Germline values: CDR1 LGHNA, CDR2 YSLEER. The V end was cut by 1 base, the J end by 2 bases, with 18 bases between. The CDR3 nucleotides read TGCGCCAGCAGCCAAGCAAGAGTGGGAGGCAGGGCTGGAAACACCATATATTTT. Translating gives CASSQARVGGRAGNTIYF.

The chain is built from TRBV19 and TRBJ2-2, with D tentatively TRBD1 (6 bases). Trimming removed 9 bases from V and 0 bases from J, with 11 bases in between. The CDR3 is 14 amino acids. CDR1 and CDR2 (germline): LNHDA, SQIVND (reference sequence). The DNA of the CDR3 is TGTGCCAGCGGACAGTTCGCGAACACCGGGGAGCTGTTTTTT. It encodes CASGQFANTGELFF. Full variable domain (outside the CDR3, taken from reference TRBV19 and TRBJ2-2): DGGITQSPKYLFRKEGQNVTLSCEQNLNHDAMYWYRQDPGQGLRLIYYSQIVNDFQKGDIAEGYSVSREKKESFPLTVTSAQKNPTAFYLCASGQFANTGELFFGEGSRLTVL.

The chain carries TRBV9 and TRBJ2-7; TRBD1 might be the D (6 bases). Germline assignment: CDR1 SGDLS and CDR2 YYNGEE. V lost 0 bases, J lost 2 bases, and 12 bases lay in between. The CDR3 runs 15 residues. The CDR3 here is CASSVATGPTYEQYF. The CDR3 DNA is TGTGCCAGCAGCGTAGCTACAGGGCCTACCTACGAGCAGTACTTC. Looking up the rest from reference TRBV9 and TRBJ2-7 gives the full variable domain: DSGVTQTPKHLITATGQRVTLRCSPRSGDLSVYWYQQSLDQGLQFLIQYYNGEERAKGNILERFSAQQFPDLHSELNLSSLELGDSALYFCASSVATGPTYEQYFGPGTRLTVT.

The chain is built from TRBV19 and TRBJ1-3; D is ambiguous. CDR3 length: 15 residues. Germline CDR1 LNHDA, CDR2 SQIVND (reference sequence). Trimming shortened V by 4 bases and J by 0 bases, and 10 bases separated the two germline ends. The chain's CDR3 is CASSKARVSGNTIYF. The CDR3, as DNA: TGTGCCAGTAGTAAAGCCCGCGTCTCTGGAAACACCATATATTTT.

This chain connects TRBV10-3 to TRBJ2-7; TRBD2 matches at 11 bases. From germline, CDR1 is ENHRY and CDR2 SYGVKD. The CDR3 is 14 amino acids. With 6 bases clipped from V and 2 bases from J, the junction kept 3 bases outside the gene matches. The DNA for the CDR3 is TGTGCCATCAGGGGGACTAGCGGAACCTACGAGCAGTACTTC. It codes for CAIRGTSGTYEQYF.

The chain employs TRBV4-3 and TRBJ1-1; 7 positions match TRBD1. The ends lost 1 base at V and 11 bases at J; junction bases unmatched: 7. This CDR3 contains 13 residues. Germline V lookup: CDR1 LGHNA, CDR2 YSLEER. The chain's CDR3 is CASSQVQGGFAFF. The CDR3 region has the DNA TGCGCCAGCAGCCAAGTCCAGGGGGGTTTTGCTTTCTTT.

J is TRBJ1-2 and V is TRBV6-5; the D is unclear. Trimming cost V 0 bases and J 4 bases, with 9 bases left between them. Germline CDR1 MNHEY, CDR2 SVGAGI. The CDR3 spans 14 residues. CDR3 DNA: TGTGCCAGCAGTTACTCGAACAGTGGCTATGGCTACACCTTC. Translation: CASSYSNSGYGYTF.

The chain employs TRBV7-2 and TRBJ2-3, with 11 positions matching TRBD2. The CDR3 is made up of 18 amino acids. The germline CDR1 and CDR2 sequences are SGHTA and FQGNSA. V shed 3 bases and J 4 bases; nucleotides not matched to a gene: 12. The CDR3, as DNA: TGTGCCAGCAGCTTTCTAGCGGGAGGCCCTGAGTTGGCAGATACGCAGTATTTT. This sequence encodes CASSFLAGGPELADTQYF.

This sequence joins TRBV7-9 and TRBJ2-7; D is perhaps TRBD1 (5 bases). The CDR3 consists of 16 residues. CDR1 and CDR2 from the germline V gene are SEHNR and FQNEAQ (reference sequence). V lost 5 bases and J lost 3, with 20 bases in between. CDR3 sequence reads: CASSTHPQAPNYEQYF. CDR3 coding DNA: TGTGCCAGCAGCACCCACCCACAGGCCCCGAACTACGAGCAGTACTTC.

The CDR3 is CASSLMGQLSDEQYF. The CDR3, as DNA: TGTGCCAGCAGTTTGATGGGACAGCTCTCGGACGAGCAGTACTTC. The V and J genes are TRBV27 and TRBJ2-7; 7 nucleotides align to TRBD1. CDR3 length equals 15 residues. The J segment lost 5 bases and the V segment lost 3 bases, leaving 10 bases of the junction unmatched. Germline CDR1 reads MNHEY; CDR2 reads SMNVEV (reference sequence).

This clone was detected a few times. The CDR3 loop is CANKQGMGDTGELFF. In DNA form, the CDR3 reads TGTGCCAACAAACAGGGTATGGGTGACACCGGGGAGCTGTTTTTT. The chain couples TRBV30 to TRBJ2-2, with D possibly matching TRBD1 (6 bases). There are 15 residues in the CDR3. Germline V CDR1 and CDR2: GTSNPN, SVGIG (reference sequence). The V gene lost 8 bases and the J gene lost 3 bases, with 19 bases spanning the gap.

The genes are TRBV28 and TRBJ2-1; D might be TRBD2 (5 bases). The CDR3 totals 13 residues. V lost 3 bases and J 15 bases, leaving 18 bases between the germline ends. From germline, CDR1 is MDHEN and CDR2 SYDVKM. The CDR3, as DNA: TGTGCCAGCAGTTTTATAAGCGGTACGGGATGGTTCTTC. This gives the protein CASSFISGTGWFF.

The chain links TRBV6-6 to TRBJ1-1; D remains ambiguous. Deletions cut 0 bases from V and 4 bases from J, with 12 bases between. The germline CDR1 and CDR2 sequences are MNHNY and SVGAGI (reference sequence). The CDR3 loop spans 15 amino acids. As DNA, the CDR3 is TGTGCCAGCAGTTACTCGGAAAACCTGGGCACTGAAGCTTTCTTT. Translating it yields CASSYSENLGTEAFF.

The V and J genes are TRBV9 and TRBJ2-1; D may be TRBD2 (5 bases). This CDR3 has 15 residues. Germline values: CDR1 SGDLS, CDR2 YYNGEE. Trimming cost V 1 base and J 4 bases, with 12 bases left between them. The CDR3 DNA reads as TGTGCCAGCAGCGTATCGAATAGCGATTACAATGAGCAGTTCTTC. Protein: CASSVSNSDYNEQFF.

This rearrangement joins TRBV14 to TRBJ2-3, with TRBD2 identical over 12 bases. The J segment lost 7 bases and the V segment lost 6 bases, leaving 5 bases of the junction unmatched. The germline gives CDR1 SGHDN, CDR2 FVKESK. CDR3 length: 14 amino acids. The CDR3, as DNA: TGTGCCAGCAGGCGGACTAGCGGGACGTATACGCAGTATTTT. Its protein is CASRRTSGTYTQYF. The entire variable domain, with the rest obtained from reference TRBV14 and TRBJ2-3, is as follows: EAGVTQFPSHSVIEKGQTVTLRCDPISGHDNLYWYRRVMGKEIKFLLHFVKESKQDESGMPNNRFLAERTGGTYSTLKVQPAELEDSGVYFCASRRTSGTYTQYFGPGTRLTVL.

This chain uses TRBV19 with TRBJ1-1, with TRBD1 identical over 7 bases. The CDR3 totals 16 residues. Germline values: CDR1 LNHDA, CDR2 SQIVND (reference sequence). The V segment lost 6 bases and the J segment 2 bases; nucleotides outside the gene matches: 12. This CDR3 is CASRSIGAGGNTEAFF. CDR3 coding DNA: TGTGCCAGTAGGTCAATTGGAGCAGGGGGTAACACTGAAGCTTTCTTT.

In its sample, this clone was seen once. This rearrangement joins TRBV7-3 to TRBJ2-3; 7 bases agree with TRBD2. The V gene end was trimmed by 2 bases and the J gene end by 4 bases; junction bases not matched to a gene: 0. The CDR3 sequence is 13 residues long. Germline V gene sequence: CDR1 SGHTA, CDR2 FQGTGA. This CDR3 reads CASSLGGADTQYF. The DNA for the CDR3 is TGTGCCAGCAGCTTAGGGGGGGCAGATACGCAGTATTTT.

The genes are TRBV27 and TRBJ1-1; weak D call: TRBD1 (5 bases). Germline CDR1 reads MNHEY; CDR2 reads SMNVEV (reference sequence). The CDR3 is made up of 13 amino acids. The V end was cut by 4 bases, the J end by 10 bases, with 16 bases between. The CDR3 reads CASSSRGNWGAFF. The DNA of the CDR3 is TGTGCCAGCAGTTCCCGGGGGAACTGGGGAGCTTTCTTT.

The V and J genes are TRBV19 and TRBJ1-3; 7 positions match TRBD1. The CDR3 is made up of 15 amino acids. After removal of 3 bases from V and 4 bases from J, the junction contained 6 bases not matched to a gene. Germline CDR1 is LNHDA and CDR2 is SQIVND (reference sequence). The CDR3 coding sequence is TGTGCCAGTAGTATCTTGACAGGGATCGGAAACACCATATATTTT. Translated: CASSILTGIGNTIYF.

The V call is TRBV2, the J call TRBJ2-1; TRBD2 might be the D (5 bases). CDR3 length equals 14 residues. Germline V gene data show CDR1 as SNHLY and CDR2 as FYNNEI. V lost 10 bases, J lost 8 bases, and 21 bases lay in between. The CDR3 DNA reads as TGTGCCACCCTCCGGGCCCCAGCGGTATATGAGCAGTTCTTC. Its protein product is CATLRAPAVYEQFF.